Following are 22 T cell receptor beta chains from one sample sequenced in a study of blood T cell repertoires in COVID-19. Sequencing was performed with immunoSEQ multiplex PCR; in TCRdb, only in-frame clones are kept and a portion is missing. This sample yields hundreds of thousands of clones, of which over 70% are seen a single time; 1.5% belongs to the top ten. Sample: peripheral blood. These receptors were taken from a woman aged 35 to 49 who had recovered from COVID-19.

This clone was counted a few times. The chain uses TRBV11-2 and TRBJ2-2; D is ambiguous. Germline V gives CDR1 SGHAT, CDR2 FQNNGV. The CDR3 is 13 residues long. The V gene lost 4 bases and the J gene lost 8 bases, with 11 bases spanning the gap. This CDR3 reads CASSYPGRGELFF. The CDR3 DNA reads TGTGCCAGCAGCTACCCCGGCAGGGGGGAGCTGTTTTTT.

The chain recombines TRBV5-4 with TRBJ1-2; tentatively, D is TRBD1 (6 bases). This CDR3 has 15 amino acids. CDR1 and CDR2 from the germline V gene are SGHNT and YYREEE (reference sequence). Trimming removed 4 bases at V and 4 bases at J, with 17 bases between. The CDR3, as DNA: TGTGCCAGCAGCCCCCGGGGGGCGCTCGGCTATGGCTACACCTTC. Translation: CASSPRGALGYGYTF. Complete variable domain (other parts from reference TRBV5-4 and TRBJ1-2): ETGVTQSPTHLIKTRGQQVTLRCSSQSGHNTVSWYQQALGQGPQFIFQYYREEENGRGNFPPRFSGLQFPNYSSELNVNALELDDSALYLCASSPRGALGYGYTFGSGTRLTVV.

The chain combines TRBV10-1 with TRBJ1-4, with 8 bases matching TRBD1. V lost 4 bases and J lost 7; bases outside the gene matches: 8. Germline CDR1 and CDR2: WNHNN and SYGVQD (reference sequence). The CDR3 contains 15 residues. The CDR3 DNA sequence: TGCGCCAGCAGTGGAGGGACAGGCGGTGGTGAAAAACTGTTTTTT. This sequence encodes CASSGGTGGGEKLFF.

This chain uses TRBV5-4 with TRBJ2-7; TRBD2 is a possible D gene (6 bases). Trimming shortened V by 0 bases and J by 0 bases, and 16 bases separated the two germline ends. The CDR3 runs 17 residues. Germline CDR1 SGHNT, CDR2 YYREEE (reference sequence). The CDR3 DNA is TGTGCCAGCAGCTTGGGGCGAGGCGGGACGAGCTCCTACGAGCAGTACTTC. It codes for CASSLGRGGTSSYEQYF.

The chain is built from TRBV6-6 and TRBJ2-3; TRBD2 matches at 9 bases. The CDR3 runs to 17 residues. The J segment lost 2 bases and the V segment lost 5 bases, leaving 11 bases of the junction unmatched. Germline CDR1 is MNHNY and CDR2 is SVGAGI (reference sequence). The CDR3 bases are TGTGCCAGCAGTCCCTTAGTCCTAGCGGGGCACACAGATACGCAGTATTTT. Protein sequence: CASSPLVLAGHTDTQYF.

This sequence joins TRBV24-1 and TRBJ2-5; 8 nucleotides align to TRBD1. With 3 bases clipped from V and 5 bases from J, the junction kept 7 bases outside the gene matches. Germline-derived CDR1 and CDR2 are KGHDR and SFDVKD. The CDR3 has 15 amino acids. Here the CDR3 reads CATSDPTDRVETQYF. The CDR3 nucleotides are TGTGCCACCAGTGATCCAACGGACAGGGTGGAGACCCAGTACTTC.

This clone was detected only once. This chain links TRBV5-6 with TRBJ1-1; maybe TRBD1 (5 bases). The V gene lost 4 bases and the J gene lost 0 bases, with 10 bases spanning the gap. Germline V lookup: CDR1 SGHDT, CDR2 YYEEEE. The CDR3 covers 14 residues. CDR3 region: CASSLGQMNTEAFF. The CDR3, as DNA: TGTGCCAGCAGCCTGGGGCAGATGAACACTGAAGCTTTCTTT.

This clone was seen a single time. The rearrangement joins TRBV3-1 (or the pseudogene TRBV3-2) to TRBJ1-1, with D perhaps matching TRBD1 (6 bases). The CDR3 loop spans 14 amino acids. Germline values: CDR1 LGHDT, CDR2 YNNKEL (reference sequence). V was pared by 4 bases and J by 5 bases, with 14 bases between. CDR3 region: CASSPHGGHTEAFF. In nucleotides, the CDR3 is TGTGCCAGCAGCCCCCACGGGGGGCATACTGAAGCTTTCTTT.

The chain employs TRBV6-4 and TRBJ1-5; a weak D match, TRBD1 (6 bases). The germline gives CDR1 MRHNA, CDR2 SNTAGT. V was pared by 2 bases and J by 11 bases, with 19 bases between. The CDR3 sequence is 15 residues long. The CDR3 nucleotides are TGTGCCAGCAGTGACATGCCAGGGGACCCCCAGTCCCAGCATTTT. Translating gives CASSDMPGDPQSQHF.

The V and J genes are TRBV9 and TRBJ2-7; 7 bases line up with TRBD1. The germline CDR1 and CDR2 sequences are SGDLS and YYNGEE. The CDR3 totals 14 residues. Trimming took 2 bases from V and 0 from J; bases not matched to a gene: 2. The CDR3 DNA follows: TGTGCCAGCAGCGTGGGGACAGACTCCTACGAGCAGTACTTC. This translates into CASSVGTDSYEQYF.

The J gene is TRBJ2-7, the V gene TRBV5-6; TRBD1 might be the D (5 bases). V was pared by 1 base and J by 7 bases, with 12 bases between. CDR3 size: 13 residues. The germline CDR1 and CDR2 sequences are SGHDT and YYEEEE. The CDR3 DNA reads as TGTGCCAGCAGCTTGCTGGGGCGGCGTGAGCAGTACTTC. It codes for CASSLLGRREQYF.

The rearrangement links TRBV3-1 (or the pseudogene TRBV3-2) to TRBJ1-2; no reliable D call. The germline gives CDR1 LGHDT, CDR2 YNNKEL (reference sequence). CDR3 length: 14 amino acids. V lost 4 bases, J lost 6 bases, and 15 bases lay in between. The CDR3 is CASSPRRGRDGYTF. The CDR3 region has the DNA TGTGCCAGCAGCCCCCGGAGAGGGAGGGATGGCTACACCTTC.

J is TRBJ1-2 and V is TRBV15; D is possibly TRBD1 (5 bases). This CDR3 has 17 residues. Germline CDR1 reads LNHNV; CDR2 reads YYDKDF (reference sequence). V shed 3 bases and J shed 1 base, with 18 bases lying between them. CDR3 sequence: CATSRDIPTRNNYGYTF. Written as DNA, the CDR3 is TGTGCCACCAGCAGGGACATACCGACGCGTAATAACTATGGCTACACCTTC.

This clone was seen just once. This chain links TRBV4-3 with TRBJ2-3, with a tentative D call TRBD1 (5 bases). V shed 4 bases and J shed 0 bases, with 11 bases lying between them. This CDR3 is built from 15 residues. Per the germline V gene, CDR1 is LGHNA and CDR2 is YSLEER. The CDR3 here is CASSPRGASTDTQYF. For the CDR3, the DNA is TGCGCCAGCAGCCCCCGTGGGGCTAGCACAGATACGCAGTATTTT.

The chain combines TRBV13 with TRBJ1-1; D unclear. The CDR3 sequence is 13 residues long. Trimming took off 3 bases at V and 1 base at J, with 6 bases between the two ends. The germline CDR1 and CDR2 sequences are PRHDT and FYEKMQ (reference sequence). CDR3 coding DNA: TGTGCCAGCAGCTTCTACAGGAACACTGAAGCTTTCTTT. Translated, it gives CASSFYRNTEAFF.

The CDR3 protein is CASSLAVDTNYGYTF. The DNA for the CDR3 is TGTGCCAGCAGCTTAGCAGTGGACACGAACTATGGCTACACCTTC. The rearrangement uses TRBV13 and TRBJ1-2; weak D call: TRBD1 (5 bases). CDR1 and CDR2 from the germline V gene are PRHDT and FYEKMQ (reference sequence). The CDR3 is 15 amino acids. With 1 base removed from V and 2 bases from J, the gap between germline ends came to 11 bases. Together with reference TRBV13 and TRBJ1-2, the CDR3 gives the full variable domain: AAGVIQSPRHLIKEKRETATLKCYPIPRHDTVYWYQQGPGQDPQFLISFYEKMQSDKGSIPDRFSAQQFSDYHSELNMSSLELGDSALYFCASSLAVDTNYGYTFGSGTRLTVV.

The rearrangement links TRBV4-3 to TRBJ1-2, with D possibly being TRBD1 (5 bases). Per the germline V gene, CDR1 is LGHNA and CDR2 is YSLEER. Trimming took 0 bases from V and 6 from J, leaving 14 bases between them. The CDR3 is 15 residues long. CDR3 loop: CASSQEGQRHHGYTF. DNA of the CDR3: TGCGCCAGCAGCCAAGAGGGGCAGAGACACCATGGCTACACCTTC.

The genes are TRBV18 and TRBJ1-1; unclear D gene. CDR3 length equals 17 residues. CDR1 and CDR2 (germline): KGHSH, LQKENI. Trimming pared 0 bases from V and 5 bases from J, leaving 19 bases between. The CDR3 DNA sequence: TGTGCCAGCTCACCACCGGGCAGCGTACGAGAGGGTACTGAAGCTTTCTTT. Protein: CASSPPGSVREGTEAFF.

The V gene is TRBV2, the J gene TRBJ1-2, with D maybe TRBD1 (5 bases). This CDR3 region has 14 residues. The V gene lost 6 bases and the J gene lost 2 bases, with 13 bases spanning the gap. The germline V gene has CDR1 SNHLY and CDR2 FYNNEI. The CDR3 is CASSIQASNYGYTF. CDR3 bases: TGTGCCAGCAGCATACAGGCTTCAAACTATGGCTACACCTTC.

The V and J genes are TRBV4-2 and TRBJ1-2, with TRBD1 matching 12 bases. The V and J ends lost 1 base and 4 bases, in that order; junction bases with no gene match: 7. The CDR3 has 17 residues. CDR1 is LGHNA and CDR2 is YNFKEQ in the germline V gene. The CDR3 bases are TGTGCCAGCAGCCAAGGCGGGACAGGGGGCAAGGGCTATGGCTACACCTTC. Its translation is CASSQGGTGGKGYGYTF.

The V and J genes are TRBV5-1 and TRBJ2-5, with TRBD1 identical over 8 bases. From germline, CDR1 is SGHRS and CDR2 YFSETQ. The CDR3 length is 15 residues. Trimming cost V 3 bases and J 5 bases; bases outside gene matches: 9. The CDR3 sequence: CASSSRRQGMETQYF. CDR3 nucleotides: TGCGCCAGCAGCTCGCGCAGACAGGGGATGGAGACCCAGTACTTC.

In its sample, this clone was seen a few times. CDR3 amino acids: CASSRTGWGNQPQHF. In nucleotides, the CDR3 is TGTGCCAGCAGTAGGACAGGGTGGGGGAATCAGCCCCAGCATTTT. The V and J genes are TRBV27 and TRBJ1-5, with TRBD1 identical over 8 bases. The V gene's germline CDR1 is MNHEY and CDR2 SMNVEV (reference sequence). The CDR3 sequence is 15 residues long. V was clipped by 5 bases and J by 4 bases; unmatched bases: 7.